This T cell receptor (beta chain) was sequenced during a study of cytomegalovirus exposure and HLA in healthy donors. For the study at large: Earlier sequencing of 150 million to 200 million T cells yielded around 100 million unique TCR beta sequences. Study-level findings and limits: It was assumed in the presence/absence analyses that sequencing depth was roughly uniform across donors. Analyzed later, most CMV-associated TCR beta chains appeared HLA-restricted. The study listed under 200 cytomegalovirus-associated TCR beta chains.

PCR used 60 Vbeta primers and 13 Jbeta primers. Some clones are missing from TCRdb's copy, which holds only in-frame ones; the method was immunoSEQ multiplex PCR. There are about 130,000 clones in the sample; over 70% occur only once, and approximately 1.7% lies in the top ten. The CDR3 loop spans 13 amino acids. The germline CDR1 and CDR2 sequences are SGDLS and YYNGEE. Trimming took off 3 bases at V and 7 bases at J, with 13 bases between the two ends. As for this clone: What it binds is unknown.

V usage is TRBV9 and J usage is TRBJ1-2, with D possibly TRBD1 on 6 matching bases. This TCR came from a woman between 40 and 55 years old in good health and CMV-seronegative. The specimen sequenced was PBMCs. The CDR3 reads CASSATGNLGYTF. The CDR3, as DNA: TGTGCCAGCAGCGCCACAGGGAATCTTGGCTACACCTTC.